This T cell receptor beta chain came from a study of blood T cell repertoires in COVID-19. Looking at the study overall: Some COVID-19 samples were acute and others convalescent; all came from the United States, Italy and Spain. In each case, the material was cDNA or gDNA derived from T cells, B-cell-depleted T cells, or PBMCs.

Original analysis: Nucleated cell counts were estimated from reference gene primer amplification. The repertoire was sequenced with immunoSEQ multiplex PCR; TCRdb's copy has only in-frame clones and lacks some. The DNA gave D and trimming, while V, J and clone size come from that table. Of about 99,000 clones detected, roughly 83% appear once; the ten largest clones hold 2.5% to 3.5%. The V gene lost 6 bases and the J gene lost 8 bases, with 13 bases spanning the gap. The CDR3 spans 12 residues. The V gene is TRBV12-3 or TRBV12-4, the J gene TRBJ1-2; D unclear. Sample: peripheral blood. The TCR was taken from a woman older than 75 with active or convalescent COVID-19. This chain's CDR3 is CASSADSRGYTF. CDR3 DNA: TGTGCCAGCAGCGCCGACTCGAGGGGCTACACCTTC.